These T cell receptor beta chains were read from a single sample in a study of cytomegalovirus exposure and HLA in healthy donors. Measured with immunoSEQ multiplex PCR; TCRdb has only the in-frame clones, and not every one. In the table there are around 150,000 clones, roughly 80% of which are singletons. Sequencing used PBMCs. Receptor source: a male donor in good health and CMV-seronegative. CDR3s include the opening cysteine and the closing phenylalanine or tryptophan. The D gene is left open where the match is weak. Rows may omit the clone size; those that give it use once, few, many or a size class.

j_call v_call clone_size d_call cdr3_nt cdr3_aa
TRBJ1-6 TRBV5-6 - - TGTGCCAGCAGCTTACCCTTGGCCAATTCACCCCTCCACTTT CASSLPLANSPLHF
TRBJ2-3 TRBV4-3 - - TGCGCCAGCAGCCATCGACAGTCCACAGATACGCAGTATTTT CASSHRQSTDTQYF
TRBJ1-1 TRBV30 - - TGTGCCTGGAGTGTCCCGACAGAAGCTTTCTTT CAWSVPTEAFF
TRBJ1-1 TRBV20-1 - - TGCAGTGCTCATTACGGAGCTGAAGCTTTCTTT CSAHYGAEAFF
TRBJ1-5 TRBV7-2 - - TGTGCCAGCAGCTCCACCGGGACAAGTTCCAATCAGCCCCAGCATTTT CASSSTGTSSNQPQHF
TRBJ1-1 TRBV7-2 - TRBD1 TGTGCCAGCACGACAGGGTTCACTGAAGCTTTCTTT CASTTGFTEAFF
TRBJ1-6 TRBV6-5 - - TGTGCCAGCGGGAGGTTGAATAATTCACCCCTCCACTTT CASGRLNNSPLHF
TRBJ2-6 TRBV4-3 few - TGCGCCAGCCGCGCGGGGTCTGGGGCCAACGTCCTGACTTTC CASRAGSGANVLTF
TRBJ1-1 TRBV6-1 - - TGTGCCAGCAGGGCCCAAGAGAACACTGAAGCTTTCTTT CASRAQENTEAFF
TRBJ1-1 TRBV7-9 - TRBD1 TGTGCCAGCAGTTTGACAGGGGTGGTGAACACTGAAGCTTTCTTT CASSLTGVVNTEAFF
TRBJ1-4 TRBV6-5 - TRBD1 TGTGCCAGCAGTGGGACAGGGCGAACTAATGAAAAACTGTTTTTT CASSGTGRTNEKLFF
TRBJ2-7 TRBV27 - - TGTGCCAGCAGTTTCACCTCTCTAAAATCCTACGAGCAGTACTTC CASSFTSLKSYEQYF
TRBJ1-5 TRBV12-2 - - TGTGCAAGTCGCTTAACTTCTCGGCCCCAGCATTTT CASRLTSRPQHF
TRBJ2-7 TRBV7-2 - - TGTGCCAGCAGCTTTATAAGCGGTACCTACGAGCAGTACTTC CASSFISGTYEQYF
TRBJ2-1 TRBV28 - TRBD2 TGTGCCAGCCTGGGGCTGGGACTAGCGGGGGGTTACAATGAGCAGTTCTTC CASLGLGLAGGYNEQFF
TRBJ1-2 TRBV25-1 - - TGTGCCAGCAGTGTGGGGGGACCCTATGGCTACACCTTC CASSVGGPYGYTF
TRBJ1-2 TRBV5-1 - - TGCGCCAGCAGCTTGGCGGCTAACTATGGCTACACCTTC CASSLAANYGYTF
TRBJ2-3 TRBV7-2 - TRBD2 TGTGCCAGCAGCGCCGCTAGCGGGGGCCGCACAGATACGCAGTATTTT CASSAASGGRTDTQYF
TRBJ2-7 TRBV4-2 - - TGTGCCAGCAGCCAAGTCGCAGACGAGCAGTACTTC CASSQVADEQYF
TRBJ1-3 TRBV7-2 - TRBD1 TGTGCCAGCAGCTTCGGACAGGGGGTCCTCGGAAACACCATATATTTT CASSFGQGVLGNTIYF
TRBJ1-1 TRBV6-5 many - TGTGCCAGCGTGCGAGGGAATGAAGCTTTCTTT CASVRGNEAFF
TRBJ1-5 TRBV7-2 - TRBD1 TGTGCCAGCAGCTTGGACAGGGGGCTCGTGGCTCAGCCCCAGCATTTT CASSLDRGLVAQPQHF
TRBJ1-2 TRBV7-9 - - TGTGCCAGCAGCTTAGTCACACTACGGGAAGGTGGCTATGGCTACACCTTC CASSLVTLREGGYGYTF
TRBJ2-7 TRBV7-9 - TRBD2 TGTTCCAGCAACCGAGCGGGGTACTACGAGCAGTACTTC CSSNRAGYYEQYF
TRBJ1-5 TRBV28 - - TGTGCCAGCAGACTCTTAACTAGCAATCAGCCCCAGCATTTT CASRLLTSNQPQHF
TRBJ1-1 TRBV6-5 - TRBD1 TGTGCCAGCAGCAGGACAGGGACTGAAGCTTTCTTT CASSRTGTEAFF
TRBJ1-5 TRBV28 - - TGTGCCAGCAGTTTATCAGGGTTGGGGCAGCCCCAGCATTTT CASSLSGLGQPQHF
TRBJ1-2 TRBV7-2 - - TGTGCCAGCAGCTTATCATCGTTCGGGTTGGCGGGTGGCTACACCTTC CASSLSSFGLAGGYTF
TRBJ2-1 TRBV27 - TRBD2 TGTGCCAGCAGTTTAATCGGGACTAGCGAGAGGAGTGAGCAGTTCTTC CASSLIGTSERSEQFF
TRBJ1-1 TRBV14 - - TGTGCCAGCAGCCAAGTGGGGGGTCTGAACACTGAAGCTTTCTTT CASSQVGGLNTEAFF
TRBJ1-3 TRBV7-9 - - TGTGCCAGCAGCTTATTTACAACTGGAAACACCATATATTTT CASSLFTTGNTIYF
TRBJ2-7 TRBV7-9 - TRBD1 TGTGCCAGCAGCTTCGGGACAGGGGCCGAGCAGTACTTC CASSFGTGAEQYF
TRBJ2-1 TRBV21-1 - - TGTGCCAGCAGCACTCCGGGACAGGTCTACAATGAGCAGTTCTTC CASSTPGQVYNEQFF
TRBJ1-1 TRBV11-1 once - TGTGCCAGCAGCTTAGGAGTGCAGAACACTGAAGCTTTCTTT CASSLGVQNTEAFF
TRBJ2-2 TRBV5-6 - TRBD1 TGTGCCAGCACCTTATCGGGACAGGGGATCGGGGAGCTGTTTTTT CASTLSGQGIGELFF
TRBJ2-7 TRBV6-1 once - TGTGCCAGCAGTGAAGCGCCAGGCTCCTACGAGCAGTACTTC CASSEAPGSYEQYF
TRBJ2-1 TRBV7-2 - - TGTGCCAGCAGCCCTCTCCGGAGGCTCCTTTACAATGAGCAGTTCTTC CASSPLRRLLYNEQFF
TRBJ1-4 TRBV7-9 once - TGTGCCAGCAGCTTAAACGTGGGGGGATGGGAAAAACTGTTTTTT CASSLNVGGWEKLFF
TRBJ1-1 TRBV4-2 - - TGTGCCAGCAGCCAAAATTATGTGGGGGGCACTGAAGCTTTCTTT CASSQNYVGGTEAFF
TRBJ1-1 TRBV5-6 - TRBD1 TGTGCCAGCAGCCTTACAGGGGTGAACACTGAAGCTTTCTTT CASSLTGVNTEAFF
TRBJ2-6 TRBV4-2 - - TGTGCCAGCAGCCAAGGGGCCGGGGCCAACGTCCTGACTTTC CASSQGAGANVLTF
TRBJ1-1 TRBV7-2 - TRBD1 TGTGCCAGCACCCGGGGACAGGGAGGAACTGAAGCTTTCTTT CASTRGQGGTEAFF
TRBJ2-4 TRBV19 - - TGTGCCAGTAGTGTTACTAGCTACGGAATCGGAAACATTCAGTACTTC CASSVTSYGIGNIQYF
TRBJ2-7 TRBV11-2 - - TGTGCCAGCAGCGCCTGGCGGTACGAGCAGTACTTC CASSAWRYEQYF
TRBJ2-5 TRBV19 - TRBD1 TGTGCCAGTAGTATAGGAGGTACAGGGGTTAGATTAGAGACCCAGTACTTC CASSIGGTGVRLETQYF
TRBJ2-7 TRBV2 - - TGTGCCAGCAGTGAATCGTTGCCCGGCTACGAGCAGTACTTC CASSESLPGYEQYF
TRBJ2-1 TRBV9 - - TGTGCCAGCAGCGTGCAAGCGTCAAATGAGCAGTTCTTC CASSVQASNEQFF
TRBJ1-1 TRBV5-1 - - TGCGCCAGCCAAGTAGCGACGGGCCCTGAGACTGAAGCTTTCTTT CASQVATGPETEAFF
TRBJ2-2 TRBV18 few TRBD1 TGTGCCAGCTCACCCCTAAGGACAGGGTACAACACCGGGGAGCTGTTTTTT CASSPLRTGYNTGELFF
TRBJ2-1 TRBV30 - TRBD2 TGTGCCTGGAGTCGCGGGAGTCACGGGAATGAGCAGTTCTTC CAWSRGSHGNEQFF
TRBJ1-5 TRBV7-5 - - TGTGTCAGACCCCTCGGGACCCAGCATTTT CVRPLGTQHF
TRBJ2-3 TRBV2 - - TGTGCCAGCAGTGACGCTAGCGACACAGATACGCAGTATTTT CASSDASDTDTQYF
TRBJ1-4 TRBV5-1 once - TGCGCCAGCCGAGAACCTAATGAAAAACTGTTTTTT CASREPNEKLFF